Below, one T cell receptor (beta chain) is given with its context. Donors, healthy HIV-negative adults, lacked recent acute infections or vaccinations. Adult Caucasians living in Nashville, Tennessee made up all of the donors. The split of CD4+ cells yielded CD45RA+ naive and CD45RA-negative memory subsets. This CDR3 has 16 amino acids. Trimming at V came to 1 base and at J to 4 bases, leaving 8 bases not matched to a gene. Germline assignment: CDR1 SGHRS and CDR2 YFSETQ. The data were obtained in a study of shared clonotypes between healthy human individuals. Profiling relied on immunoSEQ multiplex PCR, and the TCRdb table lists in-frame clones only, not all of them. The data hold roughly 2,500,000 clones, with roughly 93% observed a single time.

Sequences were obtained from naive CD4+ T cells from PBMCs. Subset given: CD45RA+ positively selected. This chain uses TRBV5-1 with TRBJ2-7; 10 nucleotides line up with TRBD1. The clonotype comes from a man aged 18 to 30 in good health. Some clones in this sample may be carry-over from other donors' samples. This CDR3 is CASSLPGQGLLYEQYF. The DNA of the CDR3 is TGCGCCAGCAGCTTGCCGGGACAGGGGCTTTTATACGAGCAGTACTTC.